This T cell receptor beta chain was found in a study of T cell responses to AZD1222 COVID-19 vaccine. Study-wide points: Clonal diversity was possibly underestimated; the donors were predominantly white British and more often female. As reported, nearly half of all spike-specific TCRs target variant regions that are unmutated.

Produced via immunoSEQ multiplex PCR; TCRdb's table is partial and in-frame only. The repertoire holds around 150,000 clones, with roughly nine tenths as singletons. Second-dose schedules of about 4 or about 12 weeks were combined. V was cut by 1 base and J by 9 bases, with 8 bases left in between. Germline values: CDR1 SGHNT, CDR2 YYREEE (reference sequence). The CDR3 has 13 residues. In the case of this clone: The antigen is not known.

The chain employs TRBV5-4 and TRBJ1-6; tentatively, D is TRBD1 (5 bases). This receptor was obtained from an adult who received the AZD1222 COVID-19 vaccine. The material sequenced was peripheral blood, taken 28 days after the second AZD1222 dose. CDR3 DNA sequence: TGTGCCAGCAGCTTGTGGGGGACTTCACCCCTCCACTTT. The encoded protein is CASSLWGTSPLHF. The whole variable domain, filled in from reference TRBV5-4 and TRBJ1-6, reads ETGVTQSPTHLIKTRGQQVTLRCSSQSGHNTVSWYQQALGQGPQFIFQYYREEENGRGNFPPRFSGLQFPNYSSELNVNALELDDSALYLCASSLWGTSPLHFGNGTRLTVT.